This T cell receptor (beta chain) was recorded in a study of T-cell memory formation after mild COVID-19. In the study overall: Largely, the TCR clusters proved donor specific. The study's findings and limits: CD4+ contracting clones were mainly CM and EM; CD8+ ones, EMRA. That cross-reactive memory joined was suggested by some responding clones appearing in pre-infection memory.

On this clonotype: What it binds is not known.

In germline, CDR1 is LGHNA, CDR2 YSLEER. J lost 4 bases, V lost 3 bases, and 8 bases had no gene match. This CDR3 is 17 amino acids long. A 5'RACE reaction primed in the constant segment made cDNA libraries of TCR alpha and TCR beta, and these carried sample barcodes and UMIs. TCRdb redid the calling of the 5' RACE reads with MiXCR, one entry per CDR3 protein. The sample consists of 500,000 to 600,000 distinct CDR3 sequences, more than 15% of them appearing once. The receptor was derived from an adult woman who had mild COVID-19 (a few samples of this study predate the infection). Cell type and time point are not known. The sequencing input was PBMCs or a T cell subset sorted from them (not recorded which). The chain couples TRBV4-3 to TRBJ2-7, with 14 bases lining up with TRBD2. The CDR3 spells CASSHLSGTSGGYEQYF. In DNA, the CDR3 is TGCGCCAGCAGCCACCTTTCCGGGACTAGCGGGGGATACGAGCAGTACTTC.